A single T cell receptor beta chain is shown here with its context. The data derive from a study of blood T cell repertoires in COVID-19. Turning to the study itself: In each case, the material was cDNA or gDNA derived from T cells, B-cell-depleted T cells, or PBMCs.

Per the original methods: Amplification of reference gene primers was used by the study to estimate nucleated cell counts. Produced via immunoSEQ multiplex PCR; TCRdb's table is partial and in-frame only. V, J and clone size are taken as reported in that table, and D and trimming were inferred from the DNA itself. Counted here are 200,000 to 250,000 clones, over 60% occurring once; the ten biggest clones make up about 5.5%. Germline CDR1 is SGHNT and CDR2 is YYREEE (reference sequence). The V end lost 4 bases, the J end lost 7 bases, and 15 bases lay between the germline ends. The CDR3 length is 13 residues.

This sequence was found in a woman between 70 and 85 years old with acute or convalescent COVID-19. The sequencing sample was made of peripheral blood. The rearrangement uses TRBV5-4 and TRBJ2-7, with D perhaps matching TRBD2 (7 bases). This chain's CDR3 is CASSGAGAREQYF. CDR3 DNA sequence: TGTGCCAGCAGCGGGGCGGGGGCGCGGGAGCAGTACTTC.